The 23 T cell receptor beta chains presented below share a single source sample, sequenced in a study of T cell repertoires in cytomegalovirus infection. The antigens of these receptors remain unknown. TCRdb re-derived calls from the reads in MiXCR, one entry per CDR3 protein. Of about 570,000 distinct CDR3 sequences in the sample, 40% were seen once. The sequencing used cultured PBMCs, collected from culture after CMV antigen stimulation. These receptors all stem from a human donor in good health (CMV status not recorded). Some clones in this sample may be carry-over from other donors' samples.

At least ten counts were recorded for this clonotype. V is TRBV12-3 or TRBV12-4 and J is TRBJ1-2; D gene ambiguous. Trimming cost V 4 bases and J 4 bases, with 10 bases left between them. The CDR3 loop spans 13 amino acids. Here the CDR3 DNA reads TGTGCCAGCAGTTCCCAAGGGAGCTATGGCTACACCTTC. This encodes CASSSQGSYGYTF.

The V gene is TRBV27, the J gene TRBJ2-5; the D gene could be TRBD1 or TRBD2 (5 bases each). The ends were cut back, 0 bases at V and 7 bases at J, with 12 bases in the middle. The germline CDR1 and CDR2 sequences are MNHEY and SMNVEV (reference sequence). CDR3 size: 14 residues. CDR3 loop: CASSLSFGAGTQYF. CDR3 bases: TGTGCCAGCAGTTTATCGTTCGGGGCGGGGACCCAGTACTTC.

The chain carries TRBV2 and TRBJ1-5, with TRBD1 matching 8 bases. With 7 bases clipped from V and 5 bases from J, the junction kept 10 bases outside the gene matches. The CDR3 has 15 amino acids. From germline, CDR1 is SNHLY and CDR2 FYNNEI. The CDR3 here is CASTNDRGAYQPQHF. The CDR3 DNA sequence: TGTGCCAGCACCAACGACAGGGGAGCTTATCAGCCCCAGCATTTT.

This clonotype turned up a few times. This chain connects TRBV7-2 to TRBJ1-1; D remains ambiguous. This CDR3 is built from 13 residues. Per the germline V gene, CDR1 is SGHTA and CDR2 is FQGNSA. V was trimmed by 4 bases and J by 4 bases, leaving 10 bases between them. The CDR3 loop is CASSSNQRTEAFF. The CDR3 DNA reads TGTGCCAGCAGCTCCAACCAGCGCACTGAAGCTTTCTTT.

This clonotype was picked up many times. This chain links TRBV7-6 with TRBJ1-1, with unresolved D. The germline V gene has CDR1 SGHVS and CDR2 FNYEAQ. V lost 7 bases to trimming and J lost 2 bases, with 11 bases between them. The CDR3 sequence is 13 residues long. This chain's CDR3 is CASTRTGNTEAFF. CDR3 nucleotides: TGTGCCAGCACCAGGACGGGAAACACTGAAGCTTTCTTT.

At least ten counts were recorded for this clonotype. The CDR3 nucleotides are TGTGCCAGCAGCTCCCGGAACACCGGGGAGCTGTTTTTT. Translation gives CASSSRNTGELFF. The chain couples TRBV7-2 to TRBJ2-2; D uncertain. The V and J ends lost 4 bases and 1 base respectively, with 4 bases between them. Per the germline V gene, CDR1 is SGHTA and CDR2 is FQGNSA. The CDR3 has 13 residues.

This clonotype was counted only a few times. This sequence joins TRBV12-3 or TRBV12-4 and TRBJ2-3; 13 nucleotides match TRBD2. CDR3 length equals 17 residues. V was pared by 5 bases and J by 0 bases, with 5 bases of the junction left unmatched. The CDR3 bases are TGTGCCAGCAGTCCCGAGACTAGCGGGAGGAGCACAGATACGCAGTATTTT. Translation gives CASSPETSGRSTDTQYF.

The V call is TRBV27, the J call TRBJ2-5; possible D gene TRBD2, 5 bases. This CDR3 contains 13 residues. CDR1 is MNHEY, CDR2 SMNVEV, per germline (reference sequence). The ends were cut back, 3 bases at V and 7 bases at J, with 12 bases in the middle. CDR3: CASSFGPSGTQYF. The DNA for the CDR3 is TGTGCCAGCAGTTTTGGCCCGAGCGGGACCCAGTACTTC.

The CDR3 nucleotides read TGCAGCGTTGGGACCAACTCTGGGGCCAACGTCCTGACTTTC. Protein product: CSVGTNSGANVLTF. This sequence joins TRBV29-1 and TRBJ2-6, with D hard to call. CDR3 length: 14 residues. The germline V gene encodes CDR1 SQVTM and CDR2 ANQGSEA. Trimming pared 4 bases from V and 0 bases from J, leaving 7 bases between.

The CDR3 bases are TGTGCCAGCAGCTTAGATCAGGGCCCGCAGTTCTTC. Its protein is CASSLDQGPQFF. J is TRBJ2-1 and V is TRBV7-9; D perhaps matches TRBD1 (5 bases). CDR3 length: 12 amino acids. V lost 1 base and J lost 12, with 10 bases in between. The germline CDR1 and CDR2 sequences are SEHNR and FQNEAQ (reference sequence).

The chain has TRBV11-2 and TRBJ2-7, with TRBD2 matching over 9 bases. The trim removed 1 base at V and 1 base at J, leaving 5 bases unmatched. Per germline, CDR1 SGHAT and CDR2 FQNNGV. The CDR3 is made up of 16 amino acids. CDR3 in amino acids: CASSLVTSGPSYEQYF. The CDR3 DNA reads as TGTGCCAGCAGCTTAGTAACTAGCGGGCCATCCTACGAGCAGTACTTC.

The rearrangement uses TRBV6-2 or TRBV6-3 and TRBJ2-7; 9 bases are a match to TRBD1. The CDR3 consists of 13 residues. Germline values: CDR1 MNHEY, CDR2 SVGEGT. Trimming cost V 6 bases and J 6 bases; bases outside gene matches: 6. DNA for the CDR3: TGTGCCAGCAGCCGGACAGGGGCCCTCGAGCAGTACTTC. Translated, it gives CASSRTGALEQYF.

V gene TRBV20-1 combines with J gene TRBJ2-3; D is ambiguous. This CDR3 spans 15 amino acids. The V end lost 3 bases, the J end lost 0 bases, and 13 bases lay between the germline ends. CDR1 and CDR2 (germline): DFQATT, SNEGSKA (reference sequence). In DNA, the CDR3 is TGCAGTGCTAGTTTTAGGTCTACTAGCACAGATACGCAGTATTTT. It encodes CSASFRSTSTDTQYF.

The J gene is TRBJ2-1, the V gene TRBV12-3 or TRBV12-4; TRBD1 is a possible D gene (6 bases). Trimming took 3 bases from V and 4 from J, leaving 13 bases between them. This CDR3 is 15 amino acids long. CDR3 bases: TGTGCCAGCAGTTTGGGCCAGGGGTTTTACAATGAGCAGTTCTTC. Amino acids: CASSLGQGFYNEQFF.

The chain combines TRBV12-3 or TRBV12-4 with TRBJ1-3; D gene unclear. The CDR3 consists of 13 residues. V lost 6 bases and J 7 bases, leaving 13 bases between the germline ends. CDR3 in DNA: TGTGCCAGCAGCCCGCACGAGTCGAACACCATATATTTT. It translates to CASSPHESNTIYF.

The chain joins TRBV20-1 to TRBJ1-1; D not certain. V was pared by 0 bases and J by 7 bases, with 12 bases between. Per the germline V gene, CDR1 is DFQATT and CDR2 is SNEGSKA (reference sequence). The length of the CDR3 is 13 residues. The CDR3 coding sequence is TGCAGTGCTAGAGAGCGCAGGTCGGTTGAAGCTTTCTTT. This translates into CSARERRSVEAFF.

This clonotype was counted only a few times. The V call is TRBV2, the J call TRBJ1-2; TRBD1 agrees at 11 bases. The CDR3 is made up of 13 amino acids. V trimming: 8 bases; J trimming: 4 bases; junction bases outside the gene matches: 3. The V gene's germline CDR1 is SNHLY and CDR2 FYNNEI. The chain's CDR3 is CASAGQGAYGYTF. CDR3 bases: TGTGCCAGCGCCGGACAGGGGGCCTATGGCTACACCTTC.

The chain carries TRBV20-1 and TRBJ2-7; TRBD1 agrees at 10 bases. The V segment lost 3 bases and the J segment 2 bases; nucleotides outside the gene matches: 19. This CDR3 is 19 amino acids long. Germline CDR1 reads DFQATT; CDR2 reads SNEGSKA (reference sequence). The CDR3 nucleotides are TGCAGTGCTAGTGAGGAATGGGGGACCACCGGGACAGGGGCCTACGAGCAGTACTTC. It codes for CSASEEWGTTGTGAYEQYF.

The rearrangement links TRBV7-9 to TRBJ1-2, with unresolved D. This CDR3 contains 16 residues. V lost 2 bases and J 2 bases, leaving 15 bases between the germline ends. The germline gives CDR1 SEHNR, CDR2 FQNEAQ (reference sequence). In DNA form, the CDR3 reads TGTGCCAGCAGCTTAATACCCGGGGTCCTAAACTATGGCTACACCTTC. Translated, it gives CASSLIPGVLNYGYTF.

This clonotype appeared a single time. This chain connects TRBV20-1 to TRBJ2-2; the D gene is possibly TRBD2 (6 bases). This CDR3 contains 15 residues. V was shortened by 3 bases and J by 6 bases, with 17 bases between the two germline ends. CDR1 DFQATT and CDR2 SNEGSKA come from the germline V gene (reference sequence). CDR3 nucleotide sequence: TGCAGTGCTAGCCAACCGGGAGTGGGTTCCGGGGAGCTGTTTTTT. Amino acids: CSASQPGVGSGELFF.

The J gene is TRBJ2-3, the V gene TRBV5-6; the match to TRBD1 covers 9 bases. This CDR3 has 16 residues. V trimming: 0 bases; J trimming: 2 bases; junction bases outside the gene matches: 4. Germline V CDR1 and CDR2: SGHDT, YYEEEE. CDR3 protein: CASSLDRGHSTDTQYF. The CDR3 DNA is TGTGCCAGCAGCTTGGACAGGGGGCACTCCACAGATACGCAGTATTTT.

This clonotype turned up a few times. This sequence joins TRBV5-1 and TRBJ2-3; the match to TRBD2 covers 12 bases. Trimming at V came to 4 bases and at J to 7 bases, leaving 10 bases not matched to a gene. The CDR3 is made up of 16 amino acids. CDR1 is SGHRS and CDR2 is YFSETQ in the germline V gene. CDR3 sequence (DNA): TGCGCCAGCAGCCACGGACTAGCGGGACCAACGAATACGCAGTATTTT. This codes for CASSHGLAGPTNTQYF.

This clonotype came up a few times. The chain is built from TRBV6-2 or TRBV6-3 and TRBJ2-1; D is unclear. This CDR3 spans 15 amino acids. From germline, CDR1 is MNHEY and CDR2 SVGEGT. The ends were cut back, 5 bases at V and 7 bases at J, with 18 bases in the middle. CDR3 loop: CASSRSKGSLNEQFF. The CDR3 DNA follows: TGTGCCAGCAGTCGCAGCAAGGGTAGTCTAAATGAGCAGTTCTTC.